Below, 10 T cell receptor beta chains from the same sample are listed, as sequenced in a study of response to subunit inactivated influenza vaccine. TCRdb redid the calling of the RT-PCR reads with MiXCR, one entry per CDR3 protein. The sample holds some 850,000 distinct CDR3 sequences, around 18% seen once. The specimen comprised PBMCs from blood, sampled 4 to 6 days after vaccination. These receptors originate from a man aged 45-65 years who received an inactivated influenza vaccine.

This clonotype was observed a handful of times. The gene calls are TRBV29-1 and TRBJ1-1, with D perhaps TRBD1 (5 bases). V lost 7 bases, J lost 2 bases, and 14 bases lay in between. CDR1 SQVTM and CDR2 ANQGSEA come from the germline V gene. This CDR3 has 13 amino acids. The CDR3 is CSAMTDLNTEAFF. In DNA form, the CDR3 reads TGCAGCGCTATGACAGATTTAAACACTGAAGCTTTCTTT. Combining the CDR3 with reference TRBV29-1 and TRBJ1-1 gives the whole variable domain SAVISQKPSRDICQRGTSLTIQCQVDSQVTMMFWYRQQPGQSLTLIATANQGSEATYESGFVIDKFPISRPNLTFSTLTVSNMSPEDSSIYLCSAMTDLNTEAFFGQGTRLTVV.

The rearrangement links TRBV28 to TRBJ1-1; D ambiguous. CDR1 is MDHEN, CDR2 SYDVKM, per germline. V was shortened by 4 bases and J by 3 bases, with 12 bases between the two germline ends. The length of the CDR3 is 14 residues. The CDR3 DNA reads TGTGCCAGCAGTTCGTGGTCGGAGGACACTGAAGCTTTCTTT. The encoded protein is CASSSWSEDTEAFF.

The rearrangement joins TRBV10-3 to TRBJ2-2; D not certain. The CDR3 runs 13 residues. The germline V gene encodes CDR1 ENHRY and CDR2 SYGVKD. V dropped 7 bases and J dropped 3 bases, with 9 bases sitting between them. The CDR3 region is CAIMRSDTGELFF. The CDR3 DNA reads TGTGCCATCATGAGGAGCGACACCGGGGAGCTGTTTTTT.

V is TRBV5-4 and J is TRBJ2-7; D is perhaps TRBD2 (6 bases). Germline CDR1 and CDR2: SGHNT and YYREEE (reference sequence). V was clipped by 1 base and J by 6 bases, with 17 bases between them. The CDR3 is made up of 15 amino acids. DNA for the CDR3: TGTGCCAGCAGCTTGTCTGGGACTCGCGCCCTCGAGCAGTACTTC. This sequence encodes CASSLSGTRALEQYF. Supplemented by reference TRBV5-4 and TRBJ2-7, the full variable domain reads ETGVTQSPTHLIKTRGQQVTLRCSSQSGHNTVSWYQQALGQGPQFIFQYYREEENGRGNFPPRFSGLQFPNYSSELNVNALELDDSALYLCASSLSGTRALEQYFGPGTRLTVT.

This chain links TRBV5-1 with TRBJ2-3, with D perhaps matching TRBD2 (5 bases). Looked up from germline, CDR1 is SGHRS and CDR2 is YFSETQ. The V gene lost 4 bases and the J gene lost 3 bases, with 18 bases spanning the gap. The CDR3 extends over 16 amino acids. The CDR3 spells CASSLDSGLGTDTQYF. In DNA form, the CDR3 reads TGCGCCAGCAGCCTGGACTCGGGTTTAGGGACAGATACGCAGTATTTT.

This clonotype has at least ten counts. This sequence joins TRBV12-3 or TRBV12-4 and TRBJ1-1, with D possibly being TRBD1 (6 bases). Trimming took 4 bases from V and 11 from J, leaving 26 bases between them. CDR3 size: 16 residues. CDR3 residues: CASSSVPGQAPMDAFF. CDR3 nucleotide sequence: TGTGCCAGCAGTTCCGTCCCGGGACAAGCCCCTATGGACGCTTTCTTT.

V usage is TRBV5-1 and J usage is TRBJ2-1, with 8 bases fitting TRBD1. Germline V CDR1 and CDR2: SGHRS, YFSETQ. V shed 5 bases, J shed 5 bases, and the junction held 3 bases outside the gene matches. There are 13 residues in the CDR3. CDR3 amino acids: CASRMGQDNEQFF. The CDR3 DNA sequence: TGCGCCAGCAGAATGGGACAGGACAATGAGCAGTTCTTC. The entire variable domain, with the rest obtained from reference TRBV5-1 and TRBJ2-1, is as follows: KAGVTQTPRYLIKTRGQQVTLSCSPISGHRSVSWYQQTPGQGLQFLFEYFSETQRNKGNFPGRFSGRQFSNSRSEMNVSTLELGDSALYLCASRMGQDNEQFFGPGTRLTVL.

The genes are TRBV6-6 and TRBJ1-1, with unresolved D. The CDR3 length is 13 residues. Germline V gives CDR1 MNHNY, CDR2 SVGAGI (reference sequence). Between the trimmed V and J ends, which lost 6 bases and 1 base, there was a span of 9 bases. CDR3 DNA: TGTGCCAGCAGGATGACGGAGAACACTGAAGCTTTCTTT. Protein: CASRMTENTEAFF.

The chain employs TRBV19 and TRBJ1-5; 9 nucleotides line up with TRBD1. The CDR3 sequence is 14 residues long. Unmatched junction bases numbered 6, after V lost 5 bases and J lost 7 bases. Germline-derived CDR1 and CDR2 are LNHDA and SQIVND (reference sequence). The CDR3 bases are TGTGCCAGTAGTGAGGGACAGGGTACCCAGCCCCAGCATTTT. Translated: CASSEGQGTQPQHF.

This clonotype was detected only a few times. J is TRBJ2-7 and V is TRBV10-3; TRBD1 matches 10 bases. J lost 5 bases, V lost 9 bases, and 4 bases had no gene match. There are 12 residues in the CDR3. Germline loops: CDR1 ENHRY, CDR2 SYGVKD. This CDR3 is CAIRDRGHEQYF. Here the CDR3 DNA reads TGTGCCATAAGGGACAGGGGCCACGAGCAGTACTTC.